This TCR beta chain was profiled in a study of CD8 T cells in ankylosing spondylitis. V shed 2 bases and J shed 4 bases, with 8 bases lying between them. CDR3 size: 13 residues. The germline gives CDR1 KGHSH, CDR2 LQKENI. Generation of TCR beta libraries employed quantitative 5'-RACE incorporating molecular barcodes. TCRdb reprocessed the 5' RACE reads with MiXCR, giving one entry per CDR3 protein. There are some 840,000 distinct CDR3 sequences in the sample; 12% occur only once, and approximately 0.46% lies in the top ten. Study-wide findings and caveats: Existing reports had already noted some motif variants in reactive arthritis synovial fluid and blood. The study looked at matched synovial fluid samples from ankylosing spondylitis patients. Disease-linked clones were reported to be significantly enriched there. It appeared that ankylosing spondylitis blood was characterized by a TCR beta motif of several highly homologous variants. Disease-linked clones were found to be CD8+ and relatively rare in peripheral blood.

This clonotype was counted a few times. Its antigen is not identified. The TCR sequence derives from a male donor with ankylosing spondylitis. The chain employs TRBV18 and TRBJ1-2; D is unclear. The specimen sequenced was blood, either unsorted or a sorted T cell fraction (not recorded which). CDR3 sequence reads: CASSPDPFYGYTF. CDR3 coding DNA: TGTGCCAGCTCACCAGATCCATTCTATGGCTACACCTTC.